One and the same sample provided the 16 T cell receptor beta chains below, sequenced in a study of Ad26.COV2.S vaccination and SARS-CoV-2 variants. The data were produced by immunoSEQ multiplex PCR, yet TCRdb's version contains in-frame clones alone and is incomplete. Altogether over 300,000 clones are present, around four fifths being singletons, with the ten largest covering 7% to 9.5%. Treatment denoted: about 20 received Ad26.COV2.S at low or high dose, single or two shots; several received placebo; per-sample allocation not given. The investigators took samples on day 63 after the first vaccine or placebo injection. Sequenced here: peripheral blood, sampled in a trial of Ad26.COV2.S vaccine versus placebo. The receptors come from a person between 18 and 65 years old who received the Ad26.COV2.S COVID-19 vaccine or a placebo.

A single count supports this clone. The rearrangement uses TRBV18 and TRBJ2-1; the D is unclear. V was cut by 3 bases and J by 6 bases, with 3 bases left in between. CDR1 KGHSH and CDR2 LQKENI come from the germline V gene. CDR3 size: 11 residues. CDR3 sequence (DNA): TGTGCCAGCTCACCCGCCAATGAGCAGTTCTTC. This gives the protein CASSPANEQFF.

The chain couples TRBV6-1 to TRBJ1-1; TRBD1 matches at 9 bases. The V gene end was trimmed by 6 bases and the J gene end by 2 bases; junction bases not matched to a gene: 4. Per germline, CDR1 MNHNS and CDR2 SASEGT. The CDR3 runs 14 residues. CDR3 residues: CASRADRGNTEAFF. DNA for the CDR3: TGTGCCAGCAGGGCGGACAGGGGAAACACTGAAGCTTTCTTT.

The J gene is TRBJ2-1, the V gene TRBV19; D is possibly TRBD2 (6 bases). The germline gives CDR1 LNHDA, CDR2 SQIVND (reference sequence). The CDR3 is 15 amino acids. Trimming left V 10 bases short and J 4 bases short, with 20 bases between. The CDR3 region has the DNA TGTGCCACCTCACGGGAGCGGCTGCCTTACAATGAGCAGTTCTTC. This translates into CATSRERLPYNEQFF.

The chain carries TRBV29-1 and TRBJ1-2; D perhaps matches TRBD1 (6 bases). Per the germline V gene, CDR1 is SQVTM and CDR2 is ANQGSEA. The ends were cut back, 7 bases at V and 8 bases at J, with 17 bases in the middle. The length of the CDR3 is 12 residues. The DNA for the CDR3 is TGCAGCGGTGGGACATCCGCCGCAGGCTACACCTTC. Protein product: CSGGTSAAGYTF.

This clone was seen a few times. This chain links TRBV6-6 with TRBJ1-3, with D perhaps TRBD1 (6 bases). Germline loops: CDR1 MNHNY, CDR2 SVGAGI (reference sequence). The germline V and J ends were trimmed by 5 bases and 4 bases, with 15 bases remaining between them. This CDR3 is 15 amino acids long. The CDR3 sequence is CASSPTGWGGNTIYF. CDR3 DNA sequence: TGTGCCAGCAGTCCTACAGGGTGGGGGGGAAACACCATATATTTT.

The gene calls are TRBV6-5 and TRBJ1-4; TRBD1 agrees at 10 bases. V gave up 6 bases and J gave up 6 bases; unmatched junction bases: 4. Germline CDR1 is MNHEY and CDR2 is SVGAGI. The CDR3 length is 14 residues. CDR3 coding DNA: TGTGCCAGCAGATTGACAGGGGGCGATGAAAAACTGTTTTTT. Translating gives CASRLTGGDEKLFF.

The chain links TRBV7-3 to TRBJ2-2; 8 nucleotides match TRBD1. V gave up 4 bases and J gave up 5 bases; unmatched junction bases: 9. Per the germline V gene, CDR1 is SGHTA and CDR2 is FQGTGA. CDR3 size: 16 residues. DNA of the CDR3: TGTGCCAGCAGCTCCGGACAGGGTTACAGAACCGGGGAGCTGTTTTTT. As protein: CASSSGQGYRTGELFF. The variable domain in full, completed from reference TRBV7-3 and TRBJ2-2, reads GAGVSQTPSNKVTEKGKYVELRCDPISGHTALYWYRQSLGQGPEFLIYFQGTGAADDSGLPNDRFFAVRPEGSVSTLKIQRTERGDSAVYLCASSSGQGYRTGELFFGEGSRLTVL.

The chain joins TRBV6-5 to TRBJ1-2; D is ambiguous. V was shortened by 6 bases and J by 11 bases, with 13 bases between the two germline ends. Per germline, CDR1 MNHEY and CDR2 SVGAGI. There are 11 residues in the CDR3. CDR3 residues: CASSNTVGYTF. The CDR3, as DNA: TGTGCCAGCAGCAACACTGTTGGATACACCTTC.

CDR3 coding DNA: TGCGCCAGCAGCCAGACGCCCGGGACAGGGGTTAATGAAAAACTGTTTTTT. Protein product: CASSQTPGTGVNEKLFF. This chain uses TRBV4-1 with TRBJ1-4; 10 bases map to TRBD1. Per germline, CDR1 MGHRA and CDR2 YSYEKL. Unmatched junction bases numbered 8, after V lost 3 bases and J lost 4 bases. The CDR3 totals 17 residues.

The CDR3 spells CASSQGQEAFF. The CDR3 nucleotides are TGTGCCAGCAGCCAAGGACAGGAAGCTTTCTTT. This chain links TRBV6-6 with TRBJ1-1; a possible D gene is TRBD1 (6 bases). The CDR3 contains 11 residues. The germline V and J ends were trimmed by 6 bases and 8 bases, with 10 bases remaining between them. CDR1 is MNHNY and CDR2 is SVGAGI in the germline V gene (reference sequence).

The chain is built from TRBV5-6 and TRBJ1-1; 7 bases are shared with TRBD1. V lost 4 bases, J lost 7 bases, and 10 bases stayed unmatched. Germline V gene sequence: CDR1 SGHDT, CDR2 YYEEEE. This CDR3 comprises 14 residues. The CDR3 DNA follows: TGTGCCAGCAGCAACGGACAGGAACTCTTTGAAGCTTTCTTT. This codes for CASSNGQELFEAFF.

This clone has just a few counts. The rearrangement joins TRBV6-1 to TRBJ1-2; 7 nucleotides line up with TRBD1. Germline CDR1 MNHNS, CDR2 SASEGT. V shed 2 bases and J 6 bases; nucleotides not matched to a gene: 9. This CDR3 is built from 15 residues. This CDR3 reads CASSESSTGRNGYTF. CDR3 sequence (DNA): TGTGCCAGCAGTGAAAGCTCGACAGGGCGGAATGGCTACACCTTC.

V is TRBV20-1 and J is TRBJ1-1; D perhaps matches TRBD1 (6 bases). V was pared by 8 bases and J by 8 bases, with 9 bases between. The length of the CDR3 is 9 residues. Germline lookup yields CDR1 DFQATT and CDR2 SNEGSKA (reference sequence). The DNA for the CDR3 is TGCAGTACGCAGGGGGAAGCTTTCTTT. The encoded protein is CSTQGEAFF.

The chain employs TRBV10-3 and TRBJ2-7; possibly TRBD1 for D (6 bases). Germline V lookup: CDR1 ENHRY, CDR2 SYGVKD. V lost 6 bases and J 2 bases, leaving 11 bases between the germline ends. This CDR3 spans 13 amino acids. DNA for the CDR3: TGTGCCATCAGCTGGGACACAGCCTACGAGCAGTACTTC. Its protein product is CAISWDTAYEQYF.

The chain links TRBV5-1 to TRBJ1-1; the D gene is possibly TRBD1 (5 bases). V was clipped by 0 bases and J by 11 bases, with 8 bases between them. This CDR3 is built from 11 residues. Germline V gene lookup returns CDR1 SGHRS and CDR2 YFSETQ. The CDR3 region is CASSLAGEAFF. The CDR3 coding sequence is TGCGCCAGCAGCTTGGCGGGGGAGGCTTTCTTT.

The chain joins TRBV6-1 to TRBJ1-5, with TRBD1 as a possible D gene (5 bases). Looked up from germline, CDR1 is MNHNS and CDR2 is SASEGT. The CDR3 consists of 15 residues. Deletions cut 2 bases from V and 7 bases from J, with 15 bases between. In nucleotides, the CDR3 is TGTGCCAGCAGTGAAATTGGCGGGACTCGGCAGCCCCAGCATTTT. Translation: CASSEIGGTRQPQHF.